One and the same sample provided the 4 T cell receptor beta chains below, sequenced in a study of blood T cell repertoires in COVID-19. The method was immunoSEQ multiplex PCR; TCRdb's version includes in-frame clones alone and lacks a portion of them. The sample consists of some 33,000 clones, roughly 91% of them appearing once. Sequenced: peripheral blood. The receptors were gathered from a man between 65 and 80 years old with active or convalescent COVID-19.

The V call is TRBV18, the J call TRBJ1-5; 8 nucleotides line up with TRBD1. Trimming removed 4 bases from V and 7 bases from J; junction bases left unmatched: 6. Germline CDR1 KGHSH, CDR2 LQKENI. The CDR3 covers 14 residues. The CDR3 bases are TGTGCCAGCTCACTTGACAGGGGAAACCAGCCCCAGCATTTT. Translation gives CASSLDRGNQPQHF.

V is TRBV2 and J is TRBJ1-5, with TRBD1 identical over 7 bases. The ends lost 7 bases at V and 1 base at J; junction bases unmatched: 1. Germline lookup yields CDR1 SNHLY and CDR2 FYNNEI. The CDR3 has 13 residues. For the CDR3, the DNA is TGTGCCAGCATGGGACAGAGCAATCAGCCCCAGCATTTT. Its translation: CASMGQSNQPQHF.

V usage is TRBV2 and J usage is TRBJ1-1; TRBD1 might be the D (5 bases). There are 11 residues in the CDR3. V shed 3 bases and J shed 6 bases, with 5 bases lying between them. Per germline, CDR1 SNHLY and CDR2 FYNNEI. The CDR3 DNA reads TGTGCCAGCAGTGACAGGGCTGAAGCTTTCTTT. Its translation: CASSDRAEAFF.

The rearrangement uses TRBV5-1 and TRBJ1-4, with 8 positions matching TRBD1. Germline CDR1 SGHRS, CDR2 YFSETQ. This CDR3 region has 16 residues. Germline trimming cut 2 bases from V and 1 base from J; bases unmatched to any gene: 4. The CDR3 bases are TGCGCCAGCAGCTTAGGACAGGGATTAACTAATGAAAAACTGTTTTTT. Protein sequence: CASSLGQGLTNEKLFF. Together with reference TRBV5-1 and TRBJ1-4, the CDR3 gives the full variable domain: KAGVTQTPRYLIKTRGQQVTLSCSPISGHRSVSWYQQTPGQGLQFLFEYFSETQRNKGNFPGRFSGRQFSNSRSEMNVSTLELGDSALYLCASSLGQGLTNEKLFFGSGTQLSVL.